The 32 T cell receptor beta chains below come from one sample, sequenced in a study of blood T cell repertoires in COVID-19. This table comes from immunoSEQ multiplex PCR, and its TCRdb copy is limited to in-frame clones, with some not included. The sample shows 90,000 to 100,000 clones, approximately 81% of them seen only once. The sample consisted of peripheral blood. These receptors were taken from a man in his 60s with acute or convalescent COVID-19.

This chain uses TRBV3-1 (or the pseudogene TRBV3-2) with TRBJ2-3; D not certain. Trimming pared 4 bases from V and 2 bases from J, leaving 13 bases between. Germline V CDR1 and CDR2: LGHDT, YNNKEL (reference sequence). The CDR3 contains 15 residues. CDR3 region: CASSPRNRATDTQYF. The CDR3 nucleotides read TGTGCCAGCAGCCCAAGGAACAGAGCCACAGATACGCAGTATTTT.

This clone appeared a single time. This chain joins TRBV14 and TRBJ2-1; D possibly corresponds to TRBD2 (6 bases). The CDR3 totals 13 residues. Germline values: CDR1 SGHDN, CDR2 FVKESK. The ends were cut back, 0 bases at V and 10 bases at J, with 10 bases in the middle. The CDR3: CASSQERRDEQFF. In nucleotides, the CDR3 is TGTGCCAGCAGCCAAGAAAGGCGGGACGAGCAGTTCTTC. Based on the CDR3 plus reference TRBV14 and TRBJ2-1, the full variable domain is EAGVTQFPSHSVIEKGQTVTLRCDPISGHDNLYWYRRVMGKEIKFLLHFVKESKQDESGMPNNRFLAERTGGTYSTLKVQPAELEDSGVYFCASSQERRDEQFFGPGTRLTVL.

The rearrangement links TRBV7-2 to TRBJ1-5; D is perhaps TRBD1 (6 bases). CDR1 and CDR2 (germline): SGHTA, FQGNSA. The CDR3 is 14 amino acids. Trimming pared 5 bases from V and 4 bases from J, leaving 12 bases between. The CDR3 DNA reads as TGTGCCAGCAGCCCTGGACAGTATAATCAGCCCCAGCATTTT. This codes for CASSPGQYNQPQHF. The variable domain in full, with the rest retrieved from reference TRBV7-2 and TRBJ1-5, is GAGVSQSPSNKVTEKGKDVELRCDPISGHTALYWYRQSLGQGLEFLIYFQGNSAPDKSGLPSDRFSAERTGGSVSTLTIQRTQQEDSAVYLCASSPGQYNQPQHFGDGTRLSIL.

The chain joins TRBV5-1 to TRBJ2-5; D possibly corresponds to TRBD2 (6 bases). In germline, CDR1 is SGHRS, CDR2 YFSETQ. This CDR3 contains 16 residues. V shed 5 bases and J shed 0 bases, with 17 bases lying between them. The CDR3 region is CASRREASVNQETQYF. CDR3 nucleotide sequence: TGCGCCAGCAGAAGGGAGGCTAGCGTAAACCAAGAGACCCAGTACTTC. Complete variable domain (other parts from reference TRBV5-1 and TRBJ2-5): KAGVTQTPRYLIKTRGQQVTLSCSPISGHRSVSWYQQTPGQGLQFLFEYFSETQRNKGNFPGRFSGRQFSNSRSEMNVSTLELGDSALYLCASRREASVNQETQYFGPGTRLLVL.

The chain is built from TRBV28 and TRBJ2-7; 10 bases map to TRBD1. Germline-derived CDR1 and CDR2 are MDHEN and SYDVKM. This CDR3 spans 16 amino acids. Trimming cost V 4 bases and J 2 bases; bases outside gene matches: 8. The chain's CDR3 is CASSSAFGTGAYEQYF. CDR3 coding DNA: TGTGCCAGCAGTTCTGCTTTTGGGACAGGGGCCTACGAGCAGTACTTC.

The chain carries TRBV7-2 and TRBJ1-6; 7 nucleotides align to TRBD1. Germline V gives CDR1 SGHTA, CDR2 FQGNSA. The V and J ends lost 6 bases and 3 bases, in that order; junction bases with no gene match: 5. The CDR3 spans 15 residues. The CDR3 spells CASRRTGDYNSPLHF. CDR3 in DNA: TGTGCCAGCAGACGAACAGGGGACTATAATTCACCCCTCCACTTT.

The rearrangement uses TRBV30 and TRBJ1-1, with 7 bases matching TRBD1. V dropped 1 base and J dropped 5; count of bases not matched to a gene: 4. This CDR3 region has 13 residues. The germline V gene encodes CDR1 GTSNPN and CDR2 SVGIG (reference sequence). The CDR3, as DNA: TGTGCCTGGAGTGGACAGGGAGTGACTGAAGCTTTCTTT. Its translation is CAWSGQGVTEAFF.

This clone was observed once. The rearrangement joins TRBV11-3 to TRBJ2-1; 10 nucleotides align to TRBD2. CDR1 and CDR2 (germline): SGHNT, YENEEA. V was pared by 0 bases and J by 6 bases, with 2 bases of the junction left unmatched. CDR3 length: 15 amino acids. The CDR3 spells CASSLELAGRNEQFF. The CDR3 DNA follows: TGTGCCAGCAGCTTAGAACTAGCGGGGCGCAATGAGCAGTTCTTC.

The chain couples TRBV19 to TRBJ2-3; TRBD1 is a possible D gene (6 bases). This CDR3 is built from 14 residues. V lost 10 bases, J lost 2 bases, and 16 bases lay in between. Germline CDR1 reads LNHDA; CDR2 reads SQIVND (reference sequence). CDR3 sequence reads: CATGRGQNTDTQYF. The CDR3 bases are TGTGCCACCGGACGAGGACAGAACACAGATACGCAGTATTTT.

The V gene is TRBV24-1, the J gene TRBJ2-1; 8 bases are a match to TRBD2. J lost 3 bases, V lost 6 bases, and 9 bases had no gene match. CDR3 length equals 16 residues. The germline CDR1 and CDR2 sequences are KGHDR and SFDVKD. The CDR3 DNA reads as TGTGCCACCAGTCCCCCGCAGACTAGCGACTACAATGAGCAGTTCTTC. It translates to CATSPPQTSDYNEQFF.

The genes are TRBV11-3 and TRBJ2-1; no clear D. CDR3 size: 14 residues. Deletions cut 6 bases from V and 2 bases from J, with 11 bases between. Germline lookup yields CDR1 SGHNT and CDR2 YENEEA. The CDR3 is CASRGLETYNEQFF. The CDR3 nucleotides read TGTGCCAGCAGGGGCCTGGAAACCTACAATGAGCAGTTCTTC.

This clone was seen only once. The chain links TRBV11-3 to TRBJ2-1; 7 bases match TRBD1. Trimming cost V 4 bases and J 5 bases; bases outside gene matches: 11. This CDR3 region has 16 residues. Germline V gene data show CDR1 as SGHNT and CDR2 as YENEEA. The CDR3: CASSSRGGRVDNEQFF. CDR3 nucleotide sequence: TGTGCCAGCAGCTCGAGAGGGGGCAGAGTAGACAATGAGCAGTTCTTC.

Within the sample, this clone is medium-sized. The chain recombines TRBV24-1 with TRBJ2-1; D may be TRBD1 (6 bases). The germline gives CDR1 KGHDR, CDR2 SFDVKD. The CDR3 totals 17 residues. With 5 bases removed from V and 0 bases from J, the gap between germline ends came to 16 bases. CDR3 bases: TGTGCCACCAGTGGTCGAGACAGGACGAGCTCCTACAATGAGCAGTTCTTC. It translates to CATSGRDRTSSYNEQFF.

DNA for the CDR3: TGTGCCAGCGGGCGGGGGGACTTCAATAATTCACCCCTCCACTTT. Protein sequence: CASGRGDFNNSPLHF. J is TRBJ1-6 and V is TRBV7-2; TRBD1 is a possible D gene (5 bases). Per germline, CDR1 SGHTA and CDR2 FQGNSA. V lost 8 bases and J lost 5, with 16 bases in between. This CDR3 has 15 amino acids. Variable domain in full (rest from reference TRBV7-2 and TRBJ1-6): GAGVSQSPSNKVTEKGKDVELRCDPISGHTALYWYRQSLGQGLEFLIYFQGNSAPDKSGLPSDRFSAERTGGSVSTLTIQRTQQEDSAVYLCASGRGDFNNSPLHFGNGTRLTVT.

This clone was counted only a few times. The V gene is TRBV7-9, the J gene TRBJ2-5; 9 nucleotides line up with TRBD1. The V segment lost 4 bases and the J segment 4 bases; nucleotides outside the gene matches: 10. The CDR3 is made up of 16 amino acids. Germline V gene sequence: CDR1 SEHNR, CDR2 FQNEAQ (reference sequence). This CDR3 reads CASSSPTGGIRETQYF. The CDR3, as DNA: TGTGCCAGCAGCTCCCCGACAGGGGGTATACGAGAGACCCAGTACTTC.

This clone occurred a few times. The genes are TRBV4-1 and TRBJ1-6; D is unclear. Germline CDR1 is MGHRA and CDR2 is YSYEKL. V dropped 0 bases and J dropped 9 bases, with 12 bases sitting between them. The CDR3 is made up of 15 amino acids. The CDR3 here is CASSQDPGLSSPLHF. CDR3 bases: TGCGCCAGCAGCCAAGACCCGGGTTTGAGTTCACCCCTCCACTTT.

The V and J genes are TRBV19 and TRBJ2-5; 8 bases are shared with TRBD1. CDR1 and CDR2 from the germline V gene are LNHDA and SQIVND (reference sequence). This CDR3 has 15 amino acids. V lost 5 bases and J lost 4; bases outside the gene matches: 9. The DNA of the CDR3 is TGTGCCAGTAGTCCTAGGACAGGGATGAGAGAGACCCAGTACTTC. Its translation: CASSPRTGMRETQYF.

The CDR3 nucleotides are TGTGCCAGCACCCCGGACAGGGGAGGTTACAATGAGCAGTTCTTC. Protein product: CASTPDRGGYNEQFF. The V gene is TRBV27, the J gene TRBJ2-1, with 9 bases identical to TRBD1. CDR1 is MNHEY and CDR2 is SMNVEV in the germline V gene (reference sequence). V was pared by 7 bases and J by 4 bases, with 8 bases of the junction left unmatched. CDR3 length: 15 residues.

The chain employs TRBV6-5 and TRBJ2-7; 7 bases line up with TRBD1. Germline V CDR1 and CDR2: MNHEY, SVGAGI. The CDR3 is 14 residues long. V dropped 5 bases and J dropped 2; count of bases not matched to a gene: 6. The CDR3 sequence: CASSPIRGTYEQYF. DNA for the CDR3: TGTGCCAGCAGTCCCATCAGGGGGACCTACGAGCAGTACTTC.

The gene calls are TRBV27 and TRBJ2-1; TRBD1 is a possible D gene (5 bases). V was pared by 6 bases and J by 2 bases, with 14 bases between. Per germline, CDR1 MNHEY and CDR2 SMNVEV (reference sequence). CDR3 length equals 15 residues. CDR3 amino acids: CASSWGPQTYNEQFF. In nucleotides, the CDR3 is TGTGCCAGCAGCTGGGGCCCCCAGACCTACAATGAGCAGTTCTTC.

V gene TRBV7-9 combines with J gene TRBJ2-7; 7 bases agree with TRBD1. The CDR3 consists of 14 residues. The germline gives CDR1 SEHNR, CDR2 FQNEAQ (reference sequence). J lost 6 bases, V lost 5 bases, and 10 bases had no gene match. CDR3 protein: CASSKQGSSVEQYF. CDR3 DNA: TGTGCCAGCAGCAAACAGGGGTCGTCAGTCGAGCAGTACTTC.

V gene TRBV27 combines with J gene TRBJ2-7; 8 nucleotides line up with TRBD2. V shed 1 base, J shed 4 bases, and the junction held 9 bases outside the gene matches. This CDR3 is 16 amino acids long. CDR1 and CDR2 (germline): MNHEY, SMNVEV (reference sequence). CDR3: CASSLFPSGGMYEQYF. The CDR3 nucleotides are TGTGCCAGCAGTTTATTCCCAAGCGGGGGAATGTACGAGCAGTACTTC.

The rearrangement links TRBV2 to TRBJ1-6; D is possibly TRBD1 (5 bases). This CDR3 has 14 amino acids. Trimming left V 4 bases short and J 8 bases short, with 12 bases between. CDR1 and CDR2 from the germline V gene are SNHLY and FYNNEI. The CDR3 spells CASSVDSKDSPLHF. The CDR3 bases are TGTGCCAGCAGTGTAGACAGTAAAGATTCACCCCTCCACTTT.

The chain couples TRBV3-1 (or the pseudogene TRBV3-2) to TRBJ2-1; TRBD2 matches at 8 bases. From germline, CDR1 is LGHDT and CDR2 YNNKEL (reference sequence). Trimming took 4 bases from V and 0 from J; bases not matched to a gene: 5. The CDR3 sequence is 16 residues long. This chain's CDR3 is CASSPSSGYSYNEQFF. The CDR3 DNA follows: TGTGCCAGCAGCCCCTCTAGCGGGTACTCCTACAATGAGCAGTTCTTC.

V usage is TRBV4-1 and J usage is TRBJ1-6; the D gene is possibly TRBD1 (6 bases). CDR3 length: 14 amino acids. Germline V lookup: CDR1 MGHRA, CDR2 YSYEKL. Between the trimmed V and J ends, which lost 2 bases and 9 bases, there was a span of 11 bases. This chain's CDR3 is CASSQLGQASPLHF. Here the CDR3 DNA reads TGCGCCAGCAGCCAACTGGGACAAGCTTCACCCCTCCACTTT.

The V and J genes are TRBV7-2 and TRBJ2-3; 12 positions match TRBD1. The CDR3 extends over 16 amino acids. Germline values: CDR1 SGHTA, CDR2 FQGNSA. V gave up 5 bases and J gave up 2 bases; unmatched junction bases: 5. The CDR3 DNA follows: TGTGCCAGCAGCCCGGGACAGGGGGCCTTCACAGATACGCAGTATTTT. Amino acids: CASSPGQGAFTDTQYF.

The chain is built from TRBV14 and TRBJ1-3, with D tentatively TRBD1 (6 bases). The CDR3 is 15 residues long. The V and J ends lost 4 bases and 0 bases respectively, with 10 bases between them. Germline V gene data show CDR1 as SGHDN and CDR2 as FVKESK. Written as DNA, the CDR3 is TGTGCCAGCAGCCTCCAAGGGGGCTCTGGAAACACCATATATTTT. Its translation: CASSLQGGSGNTIYF.

This clone has only a few counts. The chain employs TRBV3-1 (or the pseudogene TRBV3-2) and TRBJ1-5; TRBD1 is a possible D gene (6 bases). The CDR3 has 13 residues. Per the germline V gene, CDR1 is LGHDT and CDR2 is YNNKEL (reference sequence). V was trimmed by 5 bases and J by 6 bases, leaving 11 bases between them. This chain's CDR3 is CASSTMTGQPQHF. The CDR3 DNA reads as TGTGCCAGCAGCACTATGACAGGTCAGCCCCAGCATTTT.

The chain links TRBV14 to TRBJ2-2; 9 nucleotides line up with TRBD1. CDR3 length equals 18 residues. Germline lookup yields CDR1 SGHDN and CDR2 FVKESK. Unmatched junction bases numbered 10, after V lost 4 bases and J lost 1 base. The CDR3 protein is CASSRRRSGQGNTGELFF. The CDR3 DNA reads as TGTGCCAGCAGCCGTCGAAGGTCGGGACAGGGGAACACCGGGGAGCTGTTTTTT.

The V call is TRBV7-2, the J call TRBJ1-5; 8 nucleotides line up with TRBD1. V was pared by 5 bases and J by 2 bases, with 8 bases of the junction left unmatched. CDR3 length equals 16 residues. Germline V gene lookup returns CDR1 SGHTA and CDR2 FQGNSA. DNA for the CDR3: TGTGCCAGCAGCAGTCTTTCGGGACAGGGCAATCAGCCCCAGCATTTT. This encodes CASSSLSGQGNQPQHF.

This clone appeared once. The V call is TRBV7-9, the J call TRBJ2-2, with 10 nucleotides matching TRBD2. This CDR3 region has 17 residues. The trim removed 5 bases at V and 5 bases at J, leaving 11 bases unmatched. Germline loops: CDR1 SEHNR, CDR2 FQNEAQ (reference sequence). This chain's CDR3 is CASSPTPGTSETGELFF. CDR3 nucleotide sequence: TGTGCCAGCAGCCCAACCCCCGGGACTAGCGAGACCGGGGAGCTGTTTTTT.

This clone turned up a few times. This chain uses TRBV12-3 or TRBV12-4 with TRBJ1-1; D not resolved. The ends were cut back, 3 bases at V and 0 bases at J, with 5 bases in the middle. The CDR3 consists of 13 residues. For the CDR3, the DNA is TGTGCCAGCAGTTTCACAGTGAACACTGAAGCTTTCTTT. Translating it yields CASSFTVNTEAFF.